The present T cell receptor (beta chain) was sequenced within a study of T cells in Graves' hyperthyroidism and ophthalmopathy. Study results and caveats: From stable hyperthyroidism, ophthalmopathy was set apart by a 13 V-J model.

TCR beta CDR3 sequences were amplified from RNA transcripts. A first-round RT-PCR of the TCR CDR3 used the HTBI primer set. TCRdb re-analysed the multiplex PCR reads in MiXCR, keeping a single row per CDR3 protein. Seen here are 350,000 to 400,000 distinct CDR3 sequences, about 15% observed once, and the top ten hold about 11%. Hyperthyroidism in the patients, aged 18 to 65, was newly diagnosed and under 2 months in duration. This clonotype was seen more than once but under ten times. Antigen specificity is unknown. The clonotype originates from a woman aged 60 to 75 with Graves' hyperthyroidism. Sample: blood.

The CDR3 DNA reads TGTGCCAGCAGTTTACGCCGGGACAGGGGGCTTTACGAGCAGTACTTC. Translation gives CASSLRRDRGLYEQYF. The V call is TRBV7-9, the J call TRBJ2-7; 12 bases agree with TRBD1. Germline assignment: CDR1 SEHNR and CDR2 FQNEAQ (reference sequence). CDR3 length equals 16 residues. Trimming took 6 bases from V and 4 from J; bases not matched to a gene: 10. The full variable domain, rest sourced from reference TRBV7-9 and TRBJ2-7, is DTGVSQNPRHKITKRGQNVTFRCDPISEHNRLYWYRQTLGQGPEFLTYFQNEAQLEKSRLLSDRFSAERPKGSFSTLEIQRTEQGDSAMYLCASSLRRDRGLYEQYFGPGTRLTVT.